This T cell receptor (beta chain) stems from a study of shared clonotypes between healthy human individuals. The healthy adult donors were HIV-negative and reported no recent acute infections or vaccinations. This clone came up a few times. The method was immunoSEQ multiplex PCR; TCRdb's version includes in-frame clones alone and lacks a portion of them. The data hold approximately 700,000 clones, with more than 70% observed a single time. Germline V lookup: CDR1 MNHEY, CDR2 SMNVEV (reference sequence). There are 15 residues in the CDR3. V shed 2 bases and J shed 7 bases, with 14 bases lying between them.

The sequenced sample consisted of memory CD4+ T cells sorted from blood. Subset meaning: CD45RA-negative fraction. The clonotype originates from a woman in her twenties or thirties in good health. V and J are TRBV27 and TRBJ1-4, with D unclear. The chain's CDR3 is CASSLSGRGIEKLFF. The CDR3 nucleotides are TGTGCCAGCAGTTTAAGCGGGCGGGGAATTGAAAAACTGTTTTTT.